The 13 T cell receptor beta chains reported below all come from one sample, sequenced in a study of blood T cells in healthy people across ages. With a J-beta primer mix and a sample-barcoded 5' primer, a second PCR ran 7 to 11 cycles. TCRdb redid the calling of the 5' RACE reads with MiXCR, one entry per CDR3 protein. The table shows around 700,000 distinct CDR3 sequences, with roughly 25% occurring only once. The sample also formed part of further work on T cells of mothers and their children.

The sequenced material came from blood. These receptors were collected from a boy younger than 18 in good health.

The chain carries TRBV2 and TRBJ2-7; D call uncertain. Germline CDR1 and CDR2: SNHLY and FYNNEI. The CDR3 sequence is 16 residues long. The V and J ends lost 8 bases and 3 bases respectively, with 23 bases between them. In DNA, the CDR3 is TGTGCCAGCGGGCGCCGAGGAGCGCTGCTACTCTACGAGCAGTACTTC. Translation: CASGRRGALLLYEQYF.

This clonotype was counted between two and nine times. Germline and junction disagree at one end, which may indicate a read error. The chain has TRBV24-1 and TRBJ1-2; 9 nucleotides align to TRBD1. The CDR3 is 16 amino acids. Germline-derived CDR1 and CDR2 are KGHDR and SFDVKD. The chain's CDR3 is CATSAPSGTGLYGYAF. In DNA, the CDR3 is TGTGCCACCAGTGCCCCTAGCGGGACAGGGCTATATGGCTACGCCTTC.

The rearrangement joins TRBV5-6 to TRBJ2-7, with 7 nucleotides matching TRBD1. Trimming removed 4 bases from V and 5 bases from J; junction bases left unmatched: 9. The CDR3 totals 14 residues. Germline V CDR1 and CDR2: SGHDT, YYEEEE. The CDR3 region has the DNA TGTGCCAGCAGCCTGGTAGACAGGGTCCACGAGCAGTACTTC. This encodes CASSLVDRVHEQYF. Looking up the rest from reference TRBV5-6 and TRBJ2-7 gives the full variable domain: DAGVTQSPTHLIKTRGQQVTLRCSPKSGHDTVSWYQQALGQGPQFIFQYYEEEERQRGNFPDRFSGHQFPNYSSELNVNALLLGDSALYLCASSLVDRVHEQYFGPGTRLTVT.

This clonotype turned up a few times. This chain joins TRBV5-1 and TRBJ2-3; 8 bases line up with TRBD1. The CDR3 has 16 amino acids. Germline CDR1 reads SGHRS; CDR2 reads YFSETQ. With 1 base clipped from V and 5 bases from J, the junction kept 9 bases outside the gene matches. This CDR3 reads CASSLRPGQVEDTQYF. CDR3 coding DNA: TGCGCCAGCAGCTTGCGTCCGGGACAGGTGGAAGATACGCAGTATTTT.

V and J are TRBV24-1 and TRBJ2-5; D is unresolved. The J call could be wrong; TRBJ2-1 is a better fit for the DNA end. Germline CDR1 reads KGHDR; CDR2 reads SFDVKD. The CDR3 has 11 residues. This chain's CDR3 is CATSVLHEQFF. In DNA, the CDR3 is TGTGCCACCAGTGTCCTCCATGAGCAGTTCTTC.

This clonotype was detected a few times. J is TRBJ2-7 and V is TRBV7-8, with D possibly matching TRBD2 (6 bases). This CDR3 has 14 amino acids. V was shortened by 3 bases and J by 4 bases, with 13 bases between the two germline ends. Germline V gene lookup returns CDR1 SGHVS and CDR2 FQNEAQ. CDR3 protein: CASSLAGKVYEQYF. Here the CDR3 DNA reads TGTGCCAGCAGCTTGGCGGGGAAGGTTTACGAGCAGTACTTC.

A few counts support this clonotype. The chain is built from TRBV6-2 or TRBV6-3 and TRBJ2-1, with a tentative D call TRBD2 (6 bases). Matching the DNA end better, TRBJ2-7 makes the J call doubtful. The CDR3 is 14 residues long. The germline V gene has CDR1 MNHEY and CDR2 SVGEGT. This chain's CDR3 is CASSESGRSYEQYF. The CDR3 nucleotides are TGTGCCAGCAGTGAGAGCGGGCGCTCCTACGAGCAGTACTTC.

CDR3 amino acids: CASSLVTGRIFETQYF. The CDR3 bases are TGTGCCAGCAGCTTAGTAACAGGGCGGATATTCGAGACCCAGTACTTC. This chain connects TRBV7-2 to TRBJ2-5, with D possibly matching TRBD1 (6 bases). Germline lookup yields CDR1 SGHTA and CDR2 FQGNSA. This CDR3 has 16 amino acids. V was clipped by 1 base and J by 5 bases, with 17 bases between them.

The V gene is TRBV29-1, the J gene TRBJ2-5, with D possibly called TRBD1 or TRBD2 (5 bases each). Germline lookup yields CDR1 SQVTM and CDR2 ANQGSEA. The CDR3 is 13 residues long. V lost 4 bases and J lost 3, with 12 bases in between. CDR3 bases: TGCAGCGTTGTAGGGACGCCAGAAGAGACCCAGTACTTC. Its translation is CSVVGTPEETQYF.

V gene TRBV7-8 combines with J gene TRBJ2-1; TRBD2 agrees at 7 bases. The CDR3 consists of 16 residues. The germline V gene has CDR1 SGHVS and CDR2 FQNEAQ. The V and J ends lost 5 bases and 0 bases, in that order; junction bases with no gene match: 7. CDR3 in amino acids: CASSRLAESSYNEQFF. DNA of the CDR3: TGTGCCAGCAGCCGACTAGCCGAGAGCTCCTACAATGAGCAGTTCTTC.

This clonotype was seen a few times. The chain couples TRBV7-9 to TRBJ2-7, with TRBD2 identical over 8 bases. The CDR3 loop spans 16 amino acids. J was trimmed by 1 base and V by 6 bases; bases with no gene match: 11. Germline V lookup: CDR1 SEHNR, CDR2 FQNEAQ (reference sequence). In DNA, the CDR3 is TGTGCCAGCAGTTCACCCGAGCTAGCGGGTTCCTACGAGCAGTACTTC. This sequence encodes CASSSPELAGSYEQYF.

The CDR3 bases are TGTGCCATCAGTCCGGGACAGGGCGGGGAGACCCAGTACTTC. The encoded protein is CAISPGQGGETQYF. J is TRBJ2-5 and V is TRBV10-3, with 9 bases lining up with TRBD1. V lost 5 bases, J lost 5 bases, and 6 bases stayed unmatched. CDR1 is ENHRY, CDR2 SYGVKD, per germline. This CDR3 spans 14 amino acids.

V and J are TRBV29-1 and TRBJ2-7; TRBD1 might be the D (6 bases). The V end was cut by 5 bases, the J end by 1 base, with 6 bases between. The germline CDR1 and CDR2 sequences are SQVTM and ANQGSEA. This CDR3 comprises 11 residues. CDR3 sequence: CSVQGSYEQYF. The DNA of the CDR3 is TGCAGCGTTCAGGGGTCCTACGAGCAGTACTTC.